What follows are 26 T cell receptor beta chains derived from one specimen sequenced in a study of response to subunit inactivated influenza vaccine. TCRdb recomputed calls from the RT-PCR reads with MiXCR, one row per CDR3 protein. The repertoire has about 500,000 distinct CDR3 sequences, 15% to 20% of them found once; the top ten carry roughly 3%. Specimen: CD4+ T cells sorted from PBMCs, collected less than 30 months after vaccination. The receptor set was obtained from a man in his fifties or sixties who received an inactivated influenza vaccine.

This clonotype has ten or more counts. V usage is TRBV5-1 and J usage is TRBJ2-3, with D hard to call. The CDR3 loop spans 16 amino acids. CDR1 and CDR2 from the germline V gene are SGHRS and YFSETQ. V lost 4 bases to trimming and J lost 3 bases, with 18 bases between them. The CDR3 reads CASSPGPTVGTDTQYF. The CDR3, as DNA: TGCGCCAGCAGCCCAGGACCAACTGTTGGGACAGATACGCAGTATTTT. The full variable domain, in which reference TRBV5-1 and TRBJ2-3 provide the parts outside the CDR3, is KAGVTQTPRYLIKTRGQQVTLSCSPISGHRSVSWYQQTPGQGLQFLFEYFSETQRNKGNFPGRFSGRQFSNSRSEMNVSTLELGDSALYLCASSPGPTVGTDTQYFGPGTRLTVL.

The J gene is TRBJ2-4, the V gene TRBV7-2; the match to TRBD2 covers 9 bases. Looked up from germline, CDR1 is SGHTA and CDR2 is FQGNSA. The trim removed 6 bases at V and 8 bases at J, leaving 8 bases unmatched. CDR3 length equals 14 residues. In nucleotides, the CDR3 is TGTGCCAGCAGTTTTAGCGGGAGTTCAGACATTCAGTACTTC. Protein: CASSFSGSSDIQYF.

This chain joins TRBV28 and TRBJ2-7; 7 bases fit TRBD1. This CDR3 is built from 13 residues. The V and J ends lost 3 bases and 8 bases, in that order; junction bases with no gene match: 7. In germline, CDR1 is MDHEN, CDR2 SYDVKM. CDR3 in amino acids: CASSFGRQGKQYF. CDR3 nucleotide sequence: TGTGCCAGCAGTTTCGGAAGACAGGGCAAGCAGTACTTC.

The chain employs TRBV20-1 and TRBJ2-7; D might be TRBD2 (5 bases). From germline, CDR1 is DFQATT and CDR2 SNEGSKA (reference sequence). The CDR3 has 14 amino acids. The germline V and J ends were trimmed by 6 bases and 3 bases, with 18 bases remaining between them. CDR3 sequence reads: CSATKVAHYYEQYF. CDR3 in DNA: TGCAGTGCCACGAAGGTAGCGCATTACTACGAGCAGTACTTC.

The chain couples TRBV2 to TRBJ2-1; D uncertain. This CDR3 spans 14 amino acids. The germline gives CDR1 SNHLY, CDR2 FYNNEI. The ends were cut back, 5 bases at V and 4 bases at J, with 12 bases in the middle. Here the CDR3 DNA reads TGTGCCAGCAGTCCGCCTTCTTATTACAATGAGCAGTTCTTC. Translating gives CASSPPSYYNEQFF.

This clonotype has a handful of counts. The chain couples TRBV9 to TRBJ2-1, with TRBD2 identical over 7 bases. Germline CDR1 and CDR2: SGDLS and YYNGEE. Unmatched junction bases numbered 3, after V lost 0 bases and J lost 3 bases. CDR3 length: 15 residues. CDR3 sequence reads: CASSVGWEGYNEQFF. CDR3 nucleotides: TGTGCCAGCAGCGTAGGGTGGGAGGGCTACAATGAGCAGTTCTTC.

This clonotype showed up many times. The V and J genes are TRBV6-2 or TRBV6-3 and TRBJ1-2, with TRBD1 identical over 9 bases. V dropped 8 bases and J dropped 2; count of bases not matched to a gene: 6. The CDR3 contains 14 residues. Per the germline V gene, CDR1 is MNHEY and CDR2 is SVGEGT. CDR3 sequence (DNA): TGTGCCAGCTTTTCGACAGGGGGAAACTATGGCTACACCTTC. Protein sequence: CASFSTGGNYGYTF.

This clonotype was detected a few times. The chain couples TRBV7-9 to TRBJ2-3, with TRBD2 identical over 8 bases. With V trimmed by 5 bases and J by 3 bases, 4 bases remained unmatched. The CDR3 runs to 14 residues. Germline CDR1 SEHNR, CDR2 FQNEAQ (reference sequence). The CDR3 nucleotides read TGTGCCAGCAGCCCGGGACTAGGGACAGATACGCAGTATTTT. It specifies CASSPGLGTDTQYF.

The sample holds many counts of this clonotype. The DNA for the CDR3 is TGCGCCAGCAGCTTGGGGCCGAACACCGGGGAGCTGTTTTTT. Translated, it gives CASSLGPNTGELFF. The chain couples TRBV5-1 to TRBJ2-2; D not resolved. With 0 bases removed from V and 0 bases from J, the gap between germline ends came to 3 bases. Germline assignment: CDR1 SGHRS and CDR2 YFSETQ. The CDR3 runs 14 residues. Complete variable domain (other parts from reference TRBV5-1 and TRBJ2-2): KAGVTQTPRYLIKTRGQQVTLSCSPISGHRSVSWYQQTPGQGLQFLFEYFSETQRNKGNFPGRFSGRQFSNSRSEMNVSTLELGDSALYLCASSLGPNTGELFFGEGSRLTVL.

This clonotype has a handful of counts. V is TRBV29-1 and J is TRBJ2-7; 8 bases match TRBD1. The CDR3 is 13 amino acids. V lost 4 bases and J lost 4; bases outside the gene matches: 6. Germline CDR1 SQVTM, CDR2 ANQGSEA. Here the CDR3 DNA reads TGCAGCGTTGTCCCAGGGGGCGTTTACGAGCAGTACTTC. Amino acids: CSVVPGGVYEQYF.

This clonotype was seen a handful of times. This rearrangement joins TRBV5-1 to TRBJ2-7; no reliable D call. Germline V gene data show CDR1 as SGHRS and CDR2 as YFSETQ. Trimming shortened V by 0 bases and J by 7 bases, and 14 bases separated the two germline ends. The CDR3 sequence is 14 residues long. CDR3 amino acids: CASSLAAPTGEQYF. Written as DNA, the CDR3 is TGCGCCAGCAGCTTGGCCGCCCCAACTGGGGAGCAGTACTTC.

This clonotype was observed many times. V is TRBV5-1 and J is TRBJ2-3, with 9 bases fitting TRBD2. The CDR3 sequence is 16 residues long. V shed 1 base and J 9 bases; nucleotides not matched to a gene: 12. CDR1 and CDR2 (germline): SGHRS, YFSETQ. CDR3 residues: CASSLSVAGVSGTQYF. The CDR3 DNA follows: TGCGCCAGCAGCTTGTCGGTAGCGGGAGTTTCCGGAACGCAGTATTTT.

This clonotype was found a few times. The chain uses TRBV4-3 and TRBJ2-1; 10 nucleotides align to TRBD1. The CDR3 extends over 14 amino acids. V was clipped by 2 bases and J by 8 bases; unmatched bases: 3. The germline gives CDR1 LGHNA, CDR2 YSLEER. The CDR3 coding sequence is TGCGCCAGCAGCCAAAATGGACAGGGGGATGAGCAGTTCTTC. This translates into CASSQNGQGDEQFF.

On this clonotype: A much larger clone is a single base away; this may be a read error. The CDR3, as DNA: TGCAGCGGTGACAGGCGAGGGCAAGAGACCCAGTACTTC. Its translation is CSGDRRGQETQYF. The chain links TRBV29-1 to TRBJ2-5; D might be TRBD1 (6 bases). Per the germline V gene, CDR1 is SQVTM and CDR2 is ANQGSEA. The CDR3 extends over 13 amino acids. V was trimmed by 7 bases and J by 2 bases, leaving 14 bases between them.

The rearrangement uses TRBV7-2 and TRBJ2-3; D not resolved. V dropped 6 bases and J dropped 1 base, with 14 bases sitting between them. Germline assignment: CDR1 SGHTA and CDR2 FQGNSA. The CDR3 runs to 15 residues. DNA of the CDR3: TGTGCCAGCAGATTCGGCCTGTATCGCACAGATACGCAGTATTTT. Translating it yields CASRFGLYRTDTQYF.

This clonotype showed up just a few times. J is TRBJ2-7 and V is TRBV20-1; 7 bases are shared with TRBD1. The germline V gene has CDR1 DFQATT and CDR2 SNEGSKA (reference sequence). The CDR3 consists of 15 residues. The V gene end was trimmed by 0 bases and the J gene end by 1 base; junction bases not matched to a gene: 6. The CDR3 sequence is CSARDLGQHSYEQYF. The CDR3, as DNA: TGCAGTGCTAGAGATTTGGGACAGCATTCCTACGAGCAGTACTTC.

This clonotype was found many times. This sequence joins TRBV12-3 or TRBV12-4 and TRBJ1-1; tentative D call: TRBD1 (6 bases). The length of the CDR3 is 14 residues. Trimming cost V 6 bases and J 0 bases, with 11 bases left between them. The CDR3 loop is CASSLGQLNTEAFF. In DNA, the CDR3 is TGTGCCAGCAGCTTGGGACAACTGAACACTGAAGCTTTCTTT.

This clonotype has a handful of counts. The germline gene is not matched at one end of the junction; a read error may be the cause. V and J are TRBV7-8 and TRBJ2-7, with D unclear. CDR1 and CDR2 from the germline V gene are SGHVS and FQNEAQ. This CDR3 comprises 14 residues. The CDR3 sequence: CASSLEIWVKTRVF. In nucleotides, the CDR3 is TGTGCCAGCAGCTTAGAAATATGGGTGAAAACTCGGGTTTTC.

This clonotype has just a few counts. Compared with germline, one end of the junction differs, possibly owing to a read error. V gene TRBV12-3 or TRBV12-4 combines with J gene TRBJ1-4; D unclear. The CDR3 has 12 amino acids. CDR3 sequence reads: CASSNQAGVQVF. CDR3 nucleotides: TGTGCCAGCAGCAACCAAGCGGGAGTTCAGGTTTTT.

This chain links TRBV20-1 with TRBJ2-5, with a possible D match to TRBD1 (5 bases). V lost 3 bases, J lost 7 bases, and 15 bases lay in between. Germline CDR1 DFQATT, CDR2 SNEGSKA (reference sequence). This CDR3 is built from 13 residues. The DNA for the CDR3 is TGCAGTGCTAGGCCGACAGTCGATTCGACCCAGTACTTC. This codes for CSARPTVDSTQYF.

This clonotype was counted a few times. V gene TRBV5-6 combines with J gene TRBJ2-1; D may be TRBD2 (5 bases). There are 14 residues in the CDR3. Looked up from germline, CDR1 is SGHDT and CDR2 is YYEEEE. The ends were cut back, 1 base at V and 6 bases at J, with 11 bases in the middle. CDR3 amino acids: CASSLRSGANEQFF. In DNA, the CDR3 is TGTGCCAGCAGCTTGAGGAGCGGCGCCAATGAGCAGTTCTTC.

This clonotype was seen a handful of times. Here the CDR3 DNA reads TGTGCCAGCAGCTTTTCCCGGACTAGCGGGGGGGCCGGTACAGATACGCAGTATTTT. It yields the protein CASSFSRTSGGAGTDTQYF. J is TRBJ2-3 and V is TRBV11-2; 15 bases fit TRBD2. Unmatched junction bases numbered 10, after V lost 3 bases and J lost 3 bases. Germline CDR1 reads SGHAT; CDR2 reads FQNNGV. There are 19 residues in the CDR3.

In its sample, this clonotype was seen a few times. CDR3 coding DNA: TGTGCCAGCAGCCCATCACGGGGTTCTGGCGAGCAGTACTTC. Amino acid sequence: CASSPSRGSGEQYF. V gene TRBV7-2 combines with J gene TRBJ2-7; possible D gene TRBD2, 5 bases. The CDR3 contains 14 residues. Germline V gene sequence: CDR1 SGHTA, CDR2 FQGNSA. V lost 5 bases to trimming and J lost 6 bases, with 17 bases between them.

This clonotype was detected a few times. The J gene is TRBJ2-5, the V gene TRBV20-1, with D maybe TRBD2 (5 bases). The V gene's germline CDR1 is DFQATT and CDR2 SNEGSKA (reference sequence). The V end was cut by 0 bases, the J end by 2 bases, with 10 bases between. The CDR3 consists of 14 residues. CDR3 coding DNA: TGCAGTGCTAGAGAAGGCGGGCTGCAAGAGACCCAGTACTTC. It encodes CSAREGGLQETQYF.

There are many counts of this clonotype. V and J are TRBV10-3 and TRBJ2-1; 12 bases line up with TRBD2. This CDR3 is built from 14 residues. The junction had 2 bases not matched to a gene; V was cut back by 8 bases and J by 3 bases. Looked up from germline, CDR1 is ENHRY and CDR2 is SYGVKD. Written as DNA, the CDR3 is TGTGCCATCGGACTAGCGGGAAACTACAATGAGCAGTTCTTC. It codes for CAIGLAGNYNEQFF.

This clonotype turned up a few times. This chain joins TRBV7-6 and TRBJ2-1; the match to TRBD2 covers 7 bases. The V gene's germline CDR1 is SGHVS and CDR2 FNYEAQ. This CDR3 has 18 residues. V gave up 2 bases and J gave up 1 base; unmatched junction bases: 11. CDR3 residues: CASSLRDYRTASYNEQFF. The CDR3 DNA reads TGTGCCAGCAGCTTAAGGGACTACCGCACCGCATCCTACAATGAGCAGTTCTTC.